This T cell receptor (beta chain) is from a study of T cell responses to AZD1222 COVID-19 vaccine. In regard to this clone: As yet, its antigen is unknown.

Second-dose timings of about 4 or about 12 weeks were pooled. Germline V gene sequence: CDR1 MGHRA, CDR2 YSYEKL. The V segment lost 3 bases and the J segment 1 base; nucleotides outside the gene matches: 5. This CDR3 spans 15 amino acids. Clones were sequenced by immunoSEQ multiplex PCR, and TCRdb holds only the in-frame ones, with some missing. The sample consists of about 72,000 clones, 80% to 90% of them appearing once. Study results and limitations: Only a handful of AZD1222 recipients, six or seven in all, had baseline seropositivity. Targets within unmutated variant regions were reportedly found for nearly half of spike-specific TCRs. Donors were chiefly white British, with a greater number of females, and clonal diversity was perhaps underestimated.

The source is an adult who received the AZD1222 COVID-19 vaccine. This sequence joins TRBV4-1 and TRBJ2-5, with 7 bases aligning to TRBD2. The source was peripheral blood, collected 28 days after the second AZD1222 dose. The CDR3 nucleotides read TGCGCCAGCAGCCACGGATCTAGCGGCCAAGAGACCCAGTACTTC. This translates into CASSHGSSGQETQYF.